A single sample is the source of the 5 T cell receptor beta chains below, sequenced in a study of OX40 agonist ivuxolimab in advanced cancers. TCRdb keeps only in-frame clones here, not all; method: immunoSEQ multiplex PCR. In the table there are 66,000 or so clones, 87% of which are singletons. The sample consisted of CD4+ or CD8+ T cells sorted from blood, taken in a trial of the OX40 agonist ivuxolimab. The origin of the receptors is an adult with an advanced solid tumor such as melanoma, head and neck, liver or kidney cancer.

The rearrangement uses TRBV27 and TRBJ2-4; TRBD1 might be the D (5 bases). This CDR3 has 14 residues. Germline V gene sequence: CDR1 MNHEY, CDR2 SMNVEV (reference sequence). Trimming removed 6 bases from V and 5 bases from J, with 14 bases in between. The CDR3 region has the DNA TGTGCCAGCAGAAACAGGAATCAACAAAACATTCAGTACTTC. Protein product: CASRNRNQQNIQYF.

As regards this clone: An end of the junction does not agree with germline; a read error may underlie this. The genes are TRBV5-1 and TRBJ2-1; possible D gene TRBD1, 7 bases. Per the germline V gene, CDR1 is SGHRS and CDR2 is YFSETQ. CDR3 length: 16 amino acids. The CDR3 spells CASSLGAGGTNNGQFF. The CDR3 bases are TGCGCCAGCAGCTTGGGCGCAGGGGGGACAAACAATGGGCAGTTCTTC.

The chain carries TRBV5-6 and TRBJ2-1; TRBD1 or TRBD2 may be the D gene (5 bases each). The CDR3 totals 15 residues. V lost 5 bases and J lost 6, with 18 bases in between. Germline loops: CDR1 SGHDT, CDR2 YYEEEE. The CDR3 sequence is CASSPIGDGTNEQFF. The CDR3 bases are TGTGCCAGCAGTCCTATTGGGGACGGAACCAATGAGCAGTTCTTC.

The chain joins TRBV7-8 to TRBJ2-1; D ambiguous. Germline V CDR1 and CDR2: SGHVS, FQNEAQ. With 5 bases removed from V and 0 bases from J, the gap between germline ends came to 11 bases. The CDR3 loop spans 15 amino acids. CDR3 bases: TGTGCCAGCAGCCCGATTTCGAGCTCCTACAATGAGCAGTTCTTC. Protein product: CASSPISSSYNEQFF.

This chain joins TRBV28 and TRBJ1-2; maybe TRBD1 (6 bases). This CDR3 has 13 amino acids. V was shortened by 1 base and J by 8 bases, with 11 bases between the two germline ends. Germline CDR1 MDHEN, CDR2 SYDVKM. The DNA for the CDR3 is TGTGCCAGCAGTTTATTACAGGGTAGCGGCTACACCTTC. Encoded protein: CASSLLQGSGYTF.